The 28 T cell receptor beta chains presented below share a single source sample, sequenced in a study of CD8 T cells in Susac syndrome. The RNA, roughly 0.45 to 1 ug, was put through reverse transcription using random hexamers. TCRdb called the immunoSEQ multiplex PCR reads again in MiXCR, with one record for every CDR3 protein. Of under 200,000 distinct CDR3 sequences listed, 90% to 95% are singletons. The sequenced sample consisted of CD4+ T cells from PBMCs. The source of these receptors is a human donor with Susac syndrome.

The chain joins TRBV18 to TRBJ2-7; 7 bases map to TRBD1. The germline V gene encodes CDR1 KGHSH and CDR2 LQKENI. Trimming cost V 3 bases and J 1 base; bases outside gene matches: 3. CDR3 size: 14 residues. The CDR3 loop is CASSPGQVSYEQYF. The CDR3 nucleotides read TGTGCCAGCTCACCTGGACAGGTTTCCTACGAGCAGTACTTC.

This rearrangement joins TRBV30 to TRBJ2-3; TRBD2 agrees at 11 bases. With V trimmed by 1 base and J by 5 bases, 2 bases remained unmatched. The CDR3 runs 14 residues. The germline gives CDR1 GTSNPN, CDR2 SVGIG (reference sequence). The CDR3 region has the DNA TGTGCCTGGAGTGACCTAGCGGGGGGAGATACGCAGTATTTT. This encodes CAWSDLAGGDTQYF.

The chain combines TRBV6-5 with TRBJ1-1; D call uncertain. CDR1 and CDR2 from the germline V gene are MNHEY and SVGAGI. CDR3 size: 14 residues. Trimming cost V 10 bases and J 6 bases, with 21 bases left between them. In DNA form, the CDR3 reads TGTGCCACCTCGCCTCTATGGGAATGGTCTGAAGCTTTCTTT. Its translation: CATSPLWEWSEAFF.

The genes are TRBV3-1 and TRBJ2-3; D unclear. V was trimmed by 3 bases and J by 6 bases, leaving 4 bases between them. The germline CDR1 and CDR2 sequences are LGHDT and YNNKEL (reference sequence). This CDR3 has 11 residues. DNA of the CDR3: TGTGCCAGCAGCCATAGGGATACGCAGTATTTT. It encodes CASSHRDTQYF.

The genes are TRBV15 and TRBJ2-5; D assignment may be TRBD1 or TRBD2 (5 bases each). The ends were cut back, 0 bases at V and 4 bases at J, with 9 bases in the middle. The germline V gene has CDR1 LNHNV and CDR2 YYDKDF (reference sequence). CDR3 length: 14 residues. The DNA of the CDR3 is TGTGCCACCAGCAGAGACCCAGGGAGAGAGACCCAGTACTTC. The encoded protein is CATSRDPGRETQYF.

The rearrangement links TRBV19 to TRBJ2-7, with a possible D match to TRBD2 (6 bases). The CDR3 covers 13 residues. Trimming removed 4 bases at V and 1 base at J, with 8 bases between. Germline assignment: CDR1 LNHDA and CDR2 SQIVND (reference sequence). The CDR3 here is CASSRLVSYEQYF. CDR3 nucleotides: TGTGCCAGTAGTAGACTAGTTTCCTACGAGCAGTACTTC. Full variable domain (rest looked up from reference TRBV19 and TRBJ2-7): DGGITQSPKYLFRKEGQNVTLSCEQNLNHDAMYWYRQDPGQGLRLIYYSQIVNDFQKGDIAEGYSVSREKKESFPLTVTSAQKNPTAFYLCASSRLVSYEQYFGPGTRLTVT.

The CDR3 sequence is CASSLDNSGANVLTF. The CDR3 DNA is TGTGCCAGCAGTCTAGACAACTCTGGGGCCAACGTCCTGACTTTC. V is TRBV2 and J is TRBJ2-6, with D hard to call. The CDR3 runs to 15 residues. The germline CDR1 and CDR2 sequences are SNHLY and FYNNEI. The V gene lost 5 bases and the J gene lost 0 bases, with 8 bases spanning the gap.

The V and J genes are TRBV4-2 and TRBJ2-5; no clear D gene. Germline V gene sequence: CDR1 LGHNA, CDR2 YNFKEQ. The CDR3 has 16 residues. The V and J ends lost 1 base and 0 bases respectively, with 12 bases between them. Here the CDR3 reads CASSQGAVPYQETQYF. The CDR3 DNA sequence: TGTGCCAGCAGCCAAGGCGCCGTACCTTACCAAGAGACCCAGTACTTC.

Written as DNA, the CDR3 is TGTGCCACCAGTGATGGGGCTACTTACGCGACTAATGAAAAACTGTTTTTT. Protein product: CATSDGATYATNEKLFF. This chain connects TRBV24-1 to TRBJ1-4; D is perhaps TRBD1 (5 bases). The V and J ends lost 3 bases and 2 bases respectively, with 15 bases between them. From germline, CDR1 is KGHDR and CDR2 SFDVKD. The CDR3 consists of 17 residues.

The chain employs TRBV6-2 or TRBV6-3 and TRBJ1-5; 10 bases match TRBD1. V shed 5 bases, J shed 3 bases, and the junction held 7 bases outside the gene matches. Germline V gene data show CDR1 as MNHEY and CDR2 as SVGEGT. The CDR3 covers 16 residues. The CDR3 region has the DNA TGTGCCAGCAGTAACGGACAGGGGGTACACAATCAGCCCCAGCATTTT. Translation gives CASSNGQGVHNQPQHF.

This clonotype was seen more than once but under ten times. The chain has TRBV2 and TRBJ2-7, with D hard to call. The V gene lost 2 bases and the J gene lost 0 bases, with 2 bases spanning the gap. There are 12 residues in the CDR3. CDR1 is SNHLY and CDR2 is FYNNEI in the germline V gene. The CDR3 is CASSESSYEQYF. For the CDR3, the DNA is TGTGCCAGCAGTGAAAGCTCCTACGAGCAGTACTTC.

The V and J genes are TRBV10-3 and TRBJ2-1, with D tentatively TRBD2 (6 bases). The ends were cut back, 5 bases at V and 5 bases at J, with 13 bases in the middle. Germline lookup yields CDR1 ENHRY and CDR2 SYGVKD. This CDR3 contains 14 residues. CDR3 nucleotide sequence: TGTGCCATCAGTCGGGCTAGCGATCACAATGAGCAGTTCTTC. This codes for CAISRASDHNEQFF.

The CDR3 region is CASSPGATRRNYGYTF. In DNA, the CDR3 is TGTGCCAGCAGCCCCGGGGCCACCCGGAGGAACTATGGCTACACCTTC. V gene TRBV5-4 combines with J gene TRBJ1-2; D is perhaps TRBD1 (5 bases). Deletions cut 4 bases from V and 2 bases from J, with 18 bases between. The CDR3 totals 16 residues. CDR1 and CDR2 (germline): SGHNT, YYREEE (reference sequence).

This clonotype showed up just once. The chain couples TRBV12-3 or TRBV12-4 to TRBJ1-2; D not certain. Trimming stripped 1 base from V and 0 bases from J, with 9 bases between. CDR3 length equals 15 residues. Here the CDR3 reads CASSLGSTSNYGYTF. CDR3 in DNA: TGTGCCAGCAGTTTAGGCAGCACCTCTAACTATGGCTACACCTTC.

The gene calls are TRBV7-3 and TRBJ2-3; 13 bases align to TRBD2. The CDR3 totals 20 residues. CDR1 SGHTA and CDR2 FQGTGA come from the germline V gene. J was trimmed by 0 bases and V by 4 bases; bases with no gene match: 13. Here the CDR3 DNA reads TGTGCCAGCAGCTGGCCGGGACTAGCGGGGCCTTTTCTCAGCACAGATACGCAGTATTTT. Translation: CASSWPGLAGPFLSTDTQYF.

This clonotype was observed a single time. CDR3 coding DNA: TGTGCCAGCAGTGAGAGACAGTTCTACGAGCAGTACTTC. Its translation: CASSERQFYEQYF. The rearrangement links TRBV2 to TRBJ2-7, with D possibly TRBD1 on 5 matching bases. Germline CDR1 and CDR2: SNHLY and FYNNEI. This CDR3 spans 13 amino acids. Trimming stripped 3 bases from V and 3 bases from J, with 9 bases between.

The chain uses TRBV9 and TRBJ2-1; 11 nucleotides line up with TRBD2. Germline-derived CDR1 and CDR2 are SGDLS and YYNGEE. The CDR3 is 16 residues long. V was pared by 3 bases and J by 3 bases, with 5 bases of the junction left unmatched. Written as DNA, the CDR3 is TGTGCCAGCAGCGCATCCGGGACTAGCGGCTACAATGAGCAGTTCTTC. Translating gives CASSASGTSGYNEQFF.

The chain is built from TRBV29-1 and TRBJ1-2; D ambiguous. Germline V gene lookup returns CDR1 SQVTM and CDR2 ANQGSEA. V lost 7 bases, J lost 8 bases, and 20 bases lay in between. The CDR3 spans 13 residues. CDR3 sequence (DNA): TGCAGCGCCGTAGAAGGGTACAGAGACGGCTACACCTTC. Its protein product is CSAVEGYRDGYTF.

This clonotype appeared a few times. As DNA, the CDR3 is TGTGCCAGCAGTGAAGGAAGACTTAATCAGCCCCAGCATTTT. Translated, it gives CASSEGRLNQPQHF. The chain joins TRBV6-1 to TRBJ1-5; D ambiguous. CDR3 size: 14 residues. Germline V CDR1 and CDR2: MNHNS, SASEGT. V was pared by 1 base and J by 4 bases, with 8 bases between.

The chain joins TRBV3-1 to TRBJ2-1, with D unresolved. CDR1 and CDR2 from the germline V gene are LGHDT and YNNKEL (reference sequence). Trimming cost V 3 bases and J 6 bases, with 6 bases left between them. The CDR3 contains 12 residues. CDR3 sequence: CASSQVLNEQFF. The CDR3 region has the DNA TGTGCCAGCAGCCAGGTTCTCAATGAGCAGTTCTTC.

This rearrangement joins TRBV27 to TRBJ1-2; 7 positions agree with TRBD1. V dropped 5 bases and J dropped 2; count of bases not matched to a gene: 8. Germline lookup yields CDR1 MNHEY and CDR2 SMNVEV (reference sequence). The length of the CDR3 is 15 residues. The CDR3 protein is CASSGGQFSNYGYTF. Here the CDR3 DNA reads TGTGCCAGCAGTGGGGGACAGTTCTCCAACTATGGCTACACCTTC.

This chain joins TRBV12-3 or TRBV12-4 and TRBJ1-5; 7 bases agree with TRBD1. The CDR3 is 15 amino acids. V lost 6 bases, J lost 4 bases, and 9 bases stayed unmatched. Here the CDR3 DNA reads TGTGCCAGCAGAATGACCGGGACAGAGAATCAGCCCCAGCATTTT. It yields the protein CASRMTGTENQPQHF.

This clonotype is a singleton in its sample. This sequence joins TRBV3-1 and TRBJ1-6, with D uncertain. Germline assignment: CDR1 LGHDT and CDR2 YNNKEL (reference sequence). This CDR3 has 15 residues. V was shortened by 0 bases and J by 6 bases, with 9 bases between the two germline ends. CDR3 residues: CASSQDVGFNSPLHF. The CDR3 DNA follows: TGTGCCAGCAGCCAAGACGTGGGATTTAATTCACCCCTCCACTTT.

The chain carries TRBV3-1 and TRBJ2-2; TRBD1 matches 8 bases. There are 15 residues in the CDR3. Per germline, CDR1 LGHDT and CDR2 YNNKEL (reference sequence). The trim removed 3 bases at V and 6 bases at J, leaving 6 bases unmatched. The CDR3 DNA follows: TGTGCCAGCAGCCATAAAACAGGGGGAGCCGGGGAGCTGTTTTTT. This sequence encodes CASSHKTGGAGELFF.

CDR3 region: CASSQAGAREKLFF. CDR3 bases: TGCGCCAGCAGCCAGGCAGGGGCGAGGGAAAAACTGTTTTTT. The chain has TRBV4-1 and TRBJ1-4; possibly TRBD1 for D (6 bases). V lost 3 bases to trimming and J lost 8 bases, with 13 bases between them. Germline lookup yields CDR1 MGHRA and CDR2 YSYEKL. This CDR3 has 14 residues.

This chain connects TRBV2 to TRBJ2-2; 11 bases fit TRBD2. The germline gives CDR1 SNHLY, CDR2 FYNNEI. The CDR3 has 17 residues. With V trimmed by 7 bases and J by 3 bases, 10 bases remained unmatched. This chain's CDR3 is CASKRLAGGLDTGELFF. The CDR3 bases are TGTGCCAGCAAAAGGCTAGCGGGAGGTTTGGACACCGGGGAGCTGTTTTTT.

The rearrangement links TRBV6-2 or TRBV6-3 to TRBJ1-4; 8 positions match TRBD1. The J segment lost 7 bases and the V segment lost 5 bases, leaving 9 bases of the junction unmatched. The CDR3 sequence is 15 residues long. Germline lookup yields CDR1 MNHEY and CDR2 SVGEGT. The CDR3 bases are TGTGCCAGCAGTACTGGACAGGGTCCGACTGAAAAACTGTTTTTT. Its translation: CASSTGQGPTEKLFF.

Only one count was recorded for this clonotype. The chain joins TRBV3-1 to TRBJ1-4; maybe TRBD1 (6 bases). Germline V gene data show CDR1 as LGHDT and CDR2 as YNNKEL (reference sequence). V dropped 1 base and J dropped 8 bases, with 14 bases sitting between them. The CDR3 has 15 amino acids. CDR3 DNA sequence: TGTGCCAGCAGCCAAGTGAGGGGGGAAAGAGAAAAACTGTTTTTT. Translating it yields CASSQVRGEREKLFF.